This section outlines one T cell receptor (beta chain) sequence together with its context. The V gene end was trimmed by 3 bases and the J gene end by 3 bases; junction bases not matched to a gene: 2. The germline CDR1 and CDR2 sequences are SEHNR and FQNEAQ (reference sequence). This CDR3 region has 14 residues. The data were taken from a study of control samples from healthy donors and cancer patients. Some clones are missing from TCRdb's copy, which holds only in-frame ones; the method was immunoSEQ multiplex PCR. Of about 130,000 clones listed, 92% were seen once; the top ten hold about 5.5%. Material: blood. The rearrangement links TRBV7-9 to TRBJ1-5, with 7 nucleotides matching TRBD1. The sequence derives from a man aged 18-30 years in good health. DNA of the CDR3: TGTGCCAGCAGCTTGACAGGGCCCAATCAGCCCCAGCATTTT. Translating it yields CASSLTGPNQPQHF.